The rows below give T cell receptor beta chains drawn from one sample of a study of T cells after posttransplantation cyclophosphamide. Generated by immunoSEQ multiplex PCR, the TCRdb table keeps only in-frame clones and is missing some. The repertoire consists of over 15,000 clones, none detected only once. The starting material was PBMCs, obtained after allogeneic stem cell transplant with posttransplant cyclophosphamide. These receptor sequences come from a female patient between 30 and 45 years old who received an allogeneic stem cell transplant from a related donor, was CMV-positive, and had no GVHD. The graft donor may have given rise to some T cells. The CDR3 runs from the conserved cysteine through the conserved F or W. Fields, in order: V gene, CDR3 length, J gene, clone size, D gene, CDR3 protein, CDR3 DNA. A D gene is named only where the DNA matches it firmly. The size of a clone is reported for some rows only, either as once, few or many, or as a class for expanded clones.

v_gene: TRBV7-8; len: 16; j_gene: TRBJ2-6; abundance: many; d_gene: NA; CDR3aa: CASSLASSSGANVLTF; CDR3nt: TGTGCCAGCAGCTTAGCGAGTAGCTCTGGGGCCAACGTCCTGACTTTC
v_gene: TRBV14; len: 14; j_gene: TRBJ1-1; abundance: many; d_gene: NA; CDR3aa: CASSPLTGYTEAFF; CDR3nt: TGTGCCAGCAGCCCTCTTACGGGGTACACTGAAGCTTTCTTT
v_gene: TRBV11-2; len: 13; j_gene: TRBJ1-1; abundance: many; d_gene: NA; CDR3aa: CASSPDTDTEAFF; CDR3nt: TGTGCCAGCAGCCCCGATACGGACACTGAAGCTTTCTTT
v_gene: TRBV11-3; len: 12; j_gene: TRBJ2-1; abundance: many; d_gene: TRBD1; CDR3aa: CASSWTGGEQFF; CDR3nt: TGTGCCAGCAGCTGGACAGGGGGTGAGCAGTTCTTC
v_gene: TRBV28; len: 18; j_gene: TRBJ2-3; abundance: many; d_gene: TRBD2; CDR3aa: CASSPVNLAGVLTDTQYF; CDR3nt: TGTGCCAGCAGCCCCGTTAATTTAGCGGGAGTACTCACAGATACGCAGTATTTT
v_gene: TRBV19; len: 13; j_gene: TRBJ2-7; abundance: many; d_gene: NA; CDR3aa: CASSPGLSYEQYF; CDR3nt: TGTGCCAGTAGTCCAGGCCTCTCCTACGAGCAGTACTTC
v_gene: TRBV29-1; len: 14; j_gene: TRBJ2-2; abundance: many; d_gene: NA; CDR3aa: CSVVSSERTGELFF; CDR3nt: TGCAGCGTTGTCTCTAGCGAGCGCACCGGGGAGCTGTTTTTT
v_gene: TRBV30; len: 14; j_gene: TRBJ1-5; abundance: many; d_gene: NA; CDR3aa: CAWSRGNSNQPQHF; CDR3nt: TGTGCCTGGAGTAGGGGAAATAGCAATCAGCCCCAGCATTTT
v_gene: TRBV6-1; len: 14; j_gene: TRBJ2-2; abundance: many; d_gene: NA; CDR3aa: CASRLSANTGELFF; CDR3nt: TGTGCCAGTAGGCTCAGCGCGAACACCGGGGAGCTGTTTTTT
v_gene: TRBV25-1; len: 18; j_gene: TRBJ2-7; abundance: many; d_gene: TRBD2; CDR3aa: CASSEYGISGSDSYEQYF; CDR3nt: TGTGCCAGCAGTGAATACGGTATTAGCGGGAGCGATTCCTACGAGCAGTACTTC
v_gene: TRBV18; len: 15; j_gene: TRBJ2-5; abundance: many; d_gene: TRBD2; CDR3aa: CASSPIAGGPETQYF; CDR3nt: TGTGCCAGCTCGCCCATAGCGGGAGGGCCGGAGACCCAGTACTTC
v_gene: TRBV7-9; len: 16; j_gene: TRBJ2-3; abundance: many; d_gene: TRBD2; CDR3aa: CASSFQRLAGTDTQYF; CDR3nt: TGTGCCAGCAGCTTCCAACGCCTAGCGGGCACAGATACGCAGTATTTT
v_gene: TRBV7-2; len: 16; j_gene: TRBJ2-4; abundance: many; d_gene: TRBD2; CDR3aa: CASSPRTSGGGNIQYF; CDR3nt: TGTGCCAGCAGCCCCCGGACTAGCGGGGGGGGGAACATTCAGTACTTC
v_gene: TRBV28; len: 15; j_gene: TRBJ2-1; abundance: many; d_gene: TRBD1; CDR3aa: CASSFPGQGSYEQFF; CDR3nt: TGTGCCAGCAGTTTTCCTGGACAGGGGAGTTATGAGCAGTTCTTC
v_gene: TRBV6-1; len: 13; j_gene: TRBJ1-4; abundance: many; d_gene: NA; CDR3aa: CASSEAPNEKLFF; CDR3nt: TGTGCCAGCAGTGAGGCCCCTAATGAAAAACTGTTTTTT
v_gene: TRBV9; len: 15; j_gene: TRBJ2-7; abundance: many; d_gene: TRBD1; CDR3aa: CASSVGGRGLYEQYF; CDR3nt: TGTGCCAGCAGCGTAGGCGGCAGGGGGCTCTACGAGCAGTACTTC
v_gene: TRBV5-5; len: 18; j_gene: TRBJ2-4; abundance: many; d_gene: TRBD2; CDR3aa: CASSLDVASGSLGNIQYF; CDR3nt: TGTGCCAGCAGCTTGGACGTGGCTAGCGGGAGTCTGGGAAACATTCAGTACTTC
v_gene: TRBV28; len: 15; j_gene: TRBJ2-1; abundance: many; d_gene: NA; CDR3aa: CASSSRTNSDNEQFF; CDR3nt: TGTGCCAGCAGTTCACGGACTAACTCTGACAATGAGCAGTTCTTC
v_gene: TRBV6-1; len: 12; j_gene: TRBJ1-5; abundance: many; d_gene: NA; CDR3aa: CAAGDFNQPQHF; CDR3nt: TGTGCGGCCGGGGACTTCAATCAGCCCCAGCATTTT
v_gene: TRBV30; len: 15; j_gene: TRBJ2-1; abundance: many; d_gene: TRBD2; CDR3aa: CAWSVLVAGGNEQFF; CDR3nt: TGTGCCTGGAGTGTACTAGTAGCGGGAGGTAATGAGCAGTTCTTC
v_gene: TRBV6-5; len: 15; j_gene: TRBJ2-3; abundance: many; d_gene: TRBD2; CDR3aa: CASSYRTSGTDTQYF; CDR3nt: TGTGCCAGCAGTTACCGGACTAGCGGGACAGATACGCAGTATTTT
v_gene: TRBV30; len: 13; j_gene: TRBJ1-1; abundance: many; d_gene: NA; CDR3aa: CAWTVRVNTEAFF; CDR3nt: TGTGCCTGGACTGTACGGGTGAACACTGAAGCTTTCTTT
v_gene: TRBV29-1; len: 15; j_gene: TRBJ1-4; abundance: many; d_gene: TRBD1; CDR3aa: CSVGGPGQGNEKLFF; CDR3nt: TGCAGCGTTGGAGGGCCGGGACAGGGTAATGAAAAACTGTTTTTT
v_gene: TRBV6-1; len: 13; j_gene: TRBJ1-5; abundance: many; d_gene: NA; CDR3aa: CASGNEVGQPQHF; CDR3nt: TGTGCTTCGGGAAACGAGGTGGGTCAGCCCCAGCATTTT
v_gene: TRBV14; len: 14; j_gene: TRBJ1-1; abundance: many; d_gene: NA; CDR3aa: CASSPGIGYTEAFF; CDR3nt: TGTGCCAGCAGCCCCGGGATCGGATACACTGAAGCTTTCTTT
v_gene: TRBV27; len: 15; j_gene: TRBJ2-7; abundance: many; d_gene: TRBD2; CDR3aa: CASSSVAGRSYEQYF; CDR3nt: TGTGCCAGCAGTTCAGTAGCGGGCCGCTCCTACGAGCAGTACTTC
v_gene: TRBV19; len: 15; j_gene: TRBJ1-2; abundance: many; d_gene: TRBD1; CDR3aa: CASSRTGRANYGYTF; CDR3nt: TGTGCCAGCTCGCGGACAGGGAGGGCTAACTATGGCTACACCTTC
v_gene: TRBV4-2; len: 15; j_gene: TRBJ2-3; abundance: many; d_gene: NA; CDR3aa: CATRRVAQSTDTQYF; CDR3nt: TGTGCCACCCGGAGAGTAGCGCAAAGCACAGATACGCAGTATTTT
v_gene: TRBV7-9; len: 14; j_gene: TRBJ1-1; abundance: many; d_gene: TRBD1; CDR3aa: CASSFPTGPTEAFF; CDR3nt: TGTGCCAGCAGCTTCCCGACAGGGCCCACCGAAGCTTTCTTT
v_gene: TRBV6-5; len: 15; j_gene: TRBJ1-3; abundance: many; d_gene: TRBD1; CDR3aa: CASSRDRGSGNTIYF; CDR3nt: TGTGCCAGCAGCAGGGACAGGGGATCTGGAAACACCATATATTTT
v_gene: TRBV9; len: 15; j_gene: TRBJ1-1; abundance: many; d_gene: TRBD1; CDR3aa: CASSGQTGLYTEAFF; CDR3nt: TGTGCCAGCAGCGGCCAGACAGGGTTGTACACTGAAGCTTTCTTT
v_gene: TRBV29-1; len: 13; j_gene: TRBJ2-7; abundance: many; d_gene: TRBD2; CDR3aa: CSVRSGTIYEQYF; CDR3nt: TGCAGCGTGCGTTCGGGGACTATTTATGAGCAGTACTTC
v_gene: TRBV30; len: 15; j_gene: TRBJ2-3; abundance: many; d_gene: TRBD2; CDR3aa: CAWGLALASTDTQYF; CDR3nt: TGTGCCTGGGGACTAGCGCTTGCTAGCACAGATACGCAGTATTTT
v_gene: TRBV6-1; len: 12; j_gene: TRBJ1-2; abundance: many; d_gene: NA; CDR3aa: CASRDSPYGYTF; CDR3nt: TGTGCCAGCAGGGACAGCCCCTATGGCTACACCTTC
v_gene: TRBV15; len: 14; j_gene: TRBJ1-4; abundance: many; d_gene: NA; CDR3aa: CATSRDVTREKLFF; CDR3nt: TGTGCCACCAGCAGAGATGTGACAAGGGAAAAACTGTTTTTT
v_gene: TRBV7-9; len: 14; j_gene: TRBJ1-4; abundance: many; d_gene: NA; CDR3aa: CASSPGSGFEKLFF; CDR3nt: TGTGCCAGCAGCCCCGGTTCCGGGTTCGAAAAACTGTTTTTT
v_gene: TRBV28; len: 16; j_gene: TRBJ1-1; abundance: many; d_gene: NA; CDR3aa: CASSSHVRGTNTEAFF; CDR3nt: TGTGCCAGCAGTTCCCACGTCAGGGGAACGAACACTGAAGCTTTCTTT
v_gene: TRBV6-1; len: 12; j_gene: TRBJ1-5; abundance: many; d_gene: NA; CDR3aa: CASNTPSQPQHF; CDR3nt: TGTGCCAGCAATACCCCCAGTCAGCCCCAGCATTTT
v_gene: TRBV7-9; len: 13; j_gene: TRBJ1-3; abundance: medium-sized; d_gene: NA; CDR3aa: CASGADLGNTIYF; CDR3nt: TGTGCCAGCGGGGCAGATCTTGGAAACACCATATATTTT
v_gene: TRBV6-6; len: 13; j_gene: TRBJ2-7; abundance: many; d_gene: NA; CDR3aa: CASSRGQTYEQYF; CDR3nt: TGTGCCAGCAGTAGGGGACAAACCTACGAGCAGTACTTC
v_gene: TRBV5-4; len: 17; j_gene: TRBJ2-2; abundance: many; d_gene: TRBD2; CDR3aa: CASSLGLAPRGTGELFF; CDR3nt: TGTGCCAGCAGCTTGGGACTAGCACCAAGAGGGACCGGGGAGCTGTTTTTT
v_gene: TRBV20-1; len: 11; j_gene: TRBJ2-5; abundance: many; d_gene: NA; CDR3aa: CTWQVSETQYF; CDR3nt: TGCACCTGGCAGGTTTCAGAGACCCAGTACTTC
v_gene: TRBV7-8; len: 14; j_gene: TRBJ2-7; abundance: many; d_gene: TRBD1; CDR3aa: CASSRNRGTYEQYF; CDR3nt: TGTGCCAGCAGCCGTAACAGGGGTACCTACGAGCAGTACTTC
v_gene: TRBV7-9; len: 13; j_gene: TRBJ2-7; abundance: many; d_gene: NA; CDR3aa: CASSPGRRYEQYF; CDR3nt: TGTGCCAGCAGCCCAGGGCGCCGTTACGAGCAGTACTTC
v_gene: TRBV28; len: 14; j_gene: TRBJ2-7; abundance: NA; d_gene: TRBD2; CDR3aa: CASRQAGSSYEQYF; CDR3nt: TGTGCCAGCAGGCAAGCGGGAAGCTCCTACGAGCAGTACTTC
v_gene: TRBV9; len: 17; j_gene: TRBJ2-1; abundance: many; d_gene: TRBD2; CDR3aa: CASSAPGTSGARGEQFF; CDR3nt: TGTGCCAGCAGCGCCCCCGGGACTAGCGGGGCTCGCGGTGAGCAGTTCTTC
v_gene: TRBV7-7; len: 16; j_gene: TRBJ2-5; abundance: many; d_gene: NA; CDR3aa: CASSLDSSGGLETQYF; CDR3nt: TGTGCCAGCAGCTTAGATAGTAGTGGGGGACTAGAGACCCAGTACTTC
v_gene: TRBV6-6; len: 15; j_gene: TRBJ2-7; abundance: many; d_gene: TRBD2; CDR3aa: CASRIGTSGNYEQYF; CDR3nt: TGTGCCAGCCGAATTGGGACTAGCGGGAACTACGAGCAGTACTTC
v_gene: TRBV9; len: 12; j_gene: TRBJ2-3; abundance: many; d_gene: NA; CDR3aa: CASSSDTDTQYF; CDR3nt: TGTGCCAGCAGCTCAGACACAGATACGCAGTATTTT
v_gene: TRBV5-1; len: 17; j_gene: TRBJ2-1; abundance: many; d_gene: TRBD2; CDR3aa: CASSYVKAGGLYNEQFF; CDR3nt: TGCGCCAGCAGCTACGTGAAAGCGGGAGGGCTTTACAATGAGCAGTTCTTC
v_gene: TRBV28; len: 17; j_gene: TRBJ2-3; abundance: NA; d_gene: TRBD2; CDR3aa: CASSLISSGRAADTQYF; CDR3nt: TGTGCCAGCAGTTTAATTTCTAGCGGGAGGGCTGCAGATACGCAGTATTTT
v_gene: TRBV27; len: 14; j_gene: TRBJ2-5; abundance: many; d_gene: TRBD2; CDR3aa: CASRTSGRQETQYF; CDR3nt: TGTGCCAGCAGGACTAGCGGGCGACAAGAGACCCAGTACTTC
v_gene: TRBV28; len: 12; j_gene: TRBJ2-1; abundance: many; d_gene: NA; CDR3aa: CASSYLYNEQFF; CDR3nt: TGTGCCAGCAGTTACTTATACAATGAGCAGTTCTTC
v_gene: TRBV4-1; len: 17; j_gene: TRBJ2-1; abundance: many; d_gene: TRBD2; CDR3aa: CASSQERGGLVMNEQFF; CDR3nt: TGCGCCAGCAGCCAAGAAAGGGGAGGACTAGTAATGAATGAGCAGTTCTTC
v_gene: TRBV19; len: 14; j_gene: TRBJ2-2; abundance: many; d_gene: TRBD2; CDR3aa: CASSMGRGTGELFF; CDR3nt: TGTGCCAGTAGTATGGGGAGGGGCACCGGGGAGCTGTTTTTT